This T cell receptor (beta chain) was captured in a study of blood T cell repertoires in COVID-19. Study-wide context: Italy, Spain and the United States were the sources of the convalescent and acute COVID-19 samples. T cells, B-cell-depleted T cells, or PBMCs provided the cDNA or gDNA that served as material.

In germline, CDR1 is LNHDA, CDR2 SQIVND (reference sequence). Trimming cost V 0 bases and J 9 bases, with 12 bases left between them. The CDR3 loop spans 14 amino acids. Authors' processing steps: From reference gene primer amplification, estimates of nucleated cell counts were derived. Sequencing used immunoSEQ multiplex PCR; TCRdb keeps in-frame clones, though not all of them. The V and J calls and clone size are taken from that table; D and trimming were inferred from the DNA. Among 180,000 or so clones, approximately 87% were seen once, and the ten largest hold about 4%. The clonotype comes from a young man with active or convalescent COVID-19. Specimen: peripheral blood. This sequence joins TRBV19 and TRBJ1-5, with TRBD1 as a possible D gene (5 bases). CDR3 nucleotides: TGTGCCAGTAGTATAGATCCAGGGCTCGCGCCCCAGCATTTT. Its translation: CASSIDPGLAPQHF.